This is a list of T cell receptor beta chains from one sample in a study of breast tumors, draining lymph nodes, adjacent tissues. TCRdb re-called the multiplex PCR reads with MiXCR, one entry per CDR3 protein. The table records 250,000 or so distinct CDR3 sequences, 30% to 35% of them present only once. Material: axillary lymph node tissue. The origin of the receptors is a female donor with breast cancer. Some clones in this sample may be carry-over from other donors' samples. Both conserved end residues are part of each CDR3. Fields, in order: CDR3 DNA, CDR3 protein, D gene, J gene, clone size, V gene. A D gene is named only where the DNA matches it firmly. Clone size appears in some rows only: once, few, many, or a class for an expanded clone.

TGTGCCAGCAGCGTTGAGCGGGACAGGGATTTATACGAGCAGTACTTC | CASSVERDRDLYEQYF | TRBD1 | TRBJ2-7 | many | TRBV9
TGCGCCACCAGTGGTGCCCGAACTAGCGCCTACAATGAGCAGTTCTTC | CATSGARTSAYNEQFF | TRBD2 | TRBJ2-1 | NA | TRBV24-1
TGTGCCAGCAGCGGAGGGAGTTCGACCGGGGAGCTGTTTTTT | CASSGGSSTGELFF | NA | TRBJ2-2 | many | TRBV9
TGTGCCAGCAGCCAAGTTTTCTCCGAGCAGTACTTC | CASSQVFSEQYF | NA | TRBJ2-7 | many | TRBV14
TGTGCCGCCACCCGGGGGAGCGAGCAGTACTTC | CAATRGSEQYF | NA | TRBJ2-7 | few | TRBV28
TGTGCCAGCAGCCTCGAGGGGACAGGCGACACTGAAGCTTTCTTT | CASSLEGTGDTEAFF | TRBD1 | TRBJ1-1 | few | TRBV7-2
TGTCCGAGAGGGGGCGGGGCCTCTCAACACGTCCTGACTTTC | CPRGGGASQHVLTF | NA | TRBJ2-6 | many | TRBV24-1
TGTGCCAAGCCACTAGCCGGAGTGGAGACCCAGTACTTC | CAKPLAGVETQYF | NA | TRBJ2-5 | NA | TRBV15
TGTGCCATCAGTGAGAGGGGAGCGAACACTGAAGCTTTCTTT | CAISERGANTEAFF | NA | TRBJ1-1 | few | TRBV10-3
TGTGCCAGTAGTACGGACAGGGCCAGGGCTTTCTTT | CASSTDRARAFF | TRBD1 | TRBJ1-1 | many | TRBV19
TGTGCCATCAGTGAGTCGGGACAGGGGGACACCATATATTTT | CAISESGQGDTIYF | TRBD1 | TRBJ1-3 | NA | TRBV10-3
TGTGCCAGCAGCTCCTACTACCGGGACAGGGGGCGCGAAAAACTGTTTTTT | CASSSYYRDRGREKLFF | TRBD1 | TRBJ1-4 | NA | TRBV7-2
TGTGCCAGCAGCCGGTCTGGCGGGAATCACAATGAGCAGTTCTTC | CASSRSGGNHNEQFF | NA | TRBJ2-1 | many | TRBV7-9
TGTGCCAGCAGTGCCACTACCGGTCAGGTGAACACCGGGGAGCTGTTTTTT | CASSATTGQVNTGELFF | NA | TRBJ2-2 | many | TRBV6-5
TGTGCCATCAGCAGGGAGGGAGGGTATGGCTACACCTTC | CAISREGGYGYTF | NA | TRBJ1-2 | many | TRBV10-3
TGTGCCAGCATCCCCGCCGGTGGAGCGGACCAAGAGACCCAGTACTTC | CASIPAGGADQETQYF | NA | TRBJ2-5 | few | TRBV7-2
TGTGCCAGCAGTGAGAGGGGCGACAGGCTCACAGATACGCAGTATTTT | CASSERGDRLTDTQYF | NA | TRBJ2-3 | NA | TRBV6-1
TGCGCCAGCAGCTTGGGCCGGGACCGGCACATTCAGTACTTC | CASSLGRDRHIQYF | NA | TRBJ2-4 | NA | TRBV5-1
TGCAGTGCTAGAGCGTCGGATAGCGGGAGCAAGACCCAGTACTTC | CSARASDSGSKTQYF | TRBD2 | TRBJ2-5 | NA | TRBV20-1
TGCGCCAGCAGCCACCAGACAGGGAACACTGAAGCTTTCTTT | CASSHQTGNTEAFF | NA | TRBJ1-1 | few | TRBV4-1
TGTGCCAGCAGTTTGACCGGCGGGAGAGACGGGGAGACCCAGTACTTC | CASSLTGGRDGETQYF | TRBD2 | TRBJ2-5 | NA | TRBV12-3/TRBV12-4
TGTGCCAGCAGAGACCGGGGATCTGAAAAACTGTTTTTT | CASRDRGSEKLFF | NA | TRBJ1-4 | NA | TRBV2
TGTGCCACCAGTGCTACAGGGACTACAGATACGCAGTATTTT | CATSATGTTDTQYF | NA | TRBJ2-3 | NA | TRBV24-1
TGTGCCAGCAGGGACGCAGGGGAAGGCAATCAGCCCCAGCATTTT | CASRDAGEGNQPQHF | NA | TRBJ1-5 | many | TRBV12-3/TRBV12-4
TGTGCCAGCAGTCAAACTAGCGGGCCCTACGAGCAGTACTTC | CASSQTSGPYEQYF | TRBD2 | TRBJ2-7 | NA | TRBV6-1
TGTGCCAGCAGTGAGTGGGGTACAGGCTACGAGCAGTACTTC | CASSEWGTGYEQYF | NA | TRBJ2-7 | many | TRBV6-1
TGCAGTGCTATCGGAGTTAAGTCCTACGAGCAGTACTTC | CSAIGVKSYEQYF | NA | TRBJ2-7 | many | TRBV20-1
TGTGCCAGCAGCCGCCCAGTGGGGGAGGTCACCATATATTTT | CASSRPVGEVTIYF | NA | TRBJ1-3 | many | TRBV11-2
TGCGCCAGCAGCCAAGAGATTGGTTGGGAGCAGTACTTC | CASSQEIGWEQYF | NA | TRBJ2-7 | many | TRBV4-1
TGCGCCAGCAGTGCGAAAGGGCCTCAAGAGACCCAGTACTTC | CASSAKGPQETQYF | NA | TRBJ2-5 | many | TRBV5-1
TGTGCCAGCAGTTACTCCGGGACAGGGATCGGCTACACCTTC | CASSYSGTGIGYTF | TRBD1 | TRBJ1-2 | NA | TRBV28
TGTGCCAGCAGCGAAGAAACAGGGAGGGCTTTCTTT | CASSEETGRAFF | NA | TRBJ1-1 | NA | TRBV2
TGTGCCAGCAGCTCCAACAGGGGGTTCACCTACGAGCAGTACTTC | CASSSNRGFTYEQYF | TRBD1 | TRBJ2-7 | many | TRBV11-2
TGCAGCGGCACACTAGATTACAATGAGCAGTTCTTC | CSGTLDYNEQFF | NA | TRBJ2-1 | many | TRBV29-1
TGTGCCACCAGCACCGGACTAGCGGGTGTCGAGACCCAGTACTTC | CATSTGLAGVETQYF | TRBD2 | TRBJ2-5 | many | TRBV15
TGTGCCACCGGAACCGGGACACTAACTTACAATGAGCAGTTCTTC | CATGTGTLTYNEQFF | NA | TRBJ2-1 | once | TRBV6-2/TRBV6-3
TGTGCCAGCAGCTCAAGGACAGGTCCGGCACCTGAAGCTTTCTTT | CASSSRTGPAPEAFF | TRBD1 | TRBJ1-1 | NA | TRBV11-3
TGCAGTGCTGCGGGACTAGCGGGAAACAATGAGCAGTTCTTC | CSAAGLAGNNEQFF | TRBD2 | TRBJ2-1 | many | TRBV20-1
TGTGCCATCAGTGACCTCTCGGACAGAGCCTATGGCTACACCTTC | CAISDLSDRAYGYTF | NA | TRBJ1-2 | few | TRBV10-3
TGCAGCGTTGACCCCAATCGGGGTAGGGGGGAGCTGTTTTTT | CSVDPNRGRGELFF | NA | TRBJ2-2 | many | TRBV29-1
TGCGCCAGCAGCCAAAGTGGGCAAAAACTAGCGGGAGGAGGATACGAGCAGTACTTC | CASSQSGQKLAGGGYEQYF | TRBD2 | TRBJ2-7 | few | TRBV4-1
TGTGCCAGCAGCCAAGTCGGGTCTTGGGACAATGAGCAGTTCTTC | CASSQVGSWDNEQFF | NA | TRBJ2-1 | many | TRBV4-2
TGCGCCAGCACAAGCGGGGGATCCTACAATGAGCAGTTCTTC | CASTSGGSYNEQFF | TRBD2 | TRBJ2-1 | many | TRBV5-1
TGTGCCAGCAGCTTAGCGGGGGGCAGGGGGCCTAACACTGAAGCTTTCTTT | CASSLAGGRGPNTEAFF | TRBD1 | TRBJ1-1 | once | TRBV7-9
TGCAGTGCTAGAACGGGACAGGGAGGCACAGATACGCAGTATTTT | CSARTGQGGTDTQYF | TRBD1 | TRBJ2-3 | many | TRBV20-1
TGTGCCTGGAGTTCAGGGGCCCCAGATACGCAGTATTTT | CAWSSGAPDTQYF | NA | TRBJ2-3 | once | TRBV30